The present T cell receptor beta chain was sequenced within a study of CD8 T cells in Susac syndrome. Roughly 0.5 to 1 ug RNA was reverse transcribed with random hexamers. TCRdb independently ran MiXCR on the immunoSEQ multiplex PCR reads; one entry per CDR3 protein. Of tens of thousands of distinct CDR3 sequences listed, approximately 96% were seen once; the top ten hold 0.11%. Trimming pared 4 bases from V and 4 bases from J, leaving 11 bases between. The CDR3 has 13 amino acids. Sequencing of TCR beta was undertaken in CD8+ and CD4+ T cells derived from blood. This clonotype appeared a single time.

This clonotype was obtained from a human donor with multiple sclerosis. J is TRBJ2-7 and V is TRBV12-3 or TRBV12-4; unclear D gene. The sequencing sample was made of CD4+ T cells from PBMCs. CDR3 sequence reads: CASSSTDQYEQYF. CDR3 in DNA: TGTGCCAGCAGTTCGACGGATCAGTACGAGCAGTACTTC.